A selection of T cell receptor beta chains follows, all from one sample in a study of blood T cell repertoires in COVID-19. Generated by immunoSEQ multiplex PCR, the TCRdb table keeps only in-frame clones and is missing some. Altogether about 310,000 clones are present, around 92% being singletons, with the ten largest covering roughly a tenth. Specimen: PBMCs or T cells enriched from blood (not recorded which). Every receptor here comes from a woman in her thirties who had recovered from COVID-19. The CDR3 runs from the conserved cysteine through the conserved F or W. Fields, in order: J gene, clone size, D gene, V gene, CDR3 DNA, CDR3 protein. The D gene is left open where the match is weak. Some rows mark clone size as missing; the rest say once, few, many or name a class of expanded clone.

J: TRBJ2-3
size: .
D: .
V: TRBV2
DNA: TGTGCCAGCAGCCCCGGGGGTGTGAGCACAGATACGCAGTATTTT
CDR3: CASSPGGVSTDTQYF

J: TRBJ2-7
size: .
D: TRBD1
V: TRBV7-2
DNA: TGTGCCAGCAGCCAGGGGGTGACCTCCCCCTACGAGCAGTACTTC
CDR3: CASSQGVTSPYEQYF

J: TRBJ1-2
size: .
D: .
V: TRBV13
DNA: TGTGCCAGCAGCTCAACATACTATGGCTACACCTTC
CDR3: CASSSTYYGYTF

J: TRBJ1-2
size: .
D: .
V: TRBV30
DNA: TGTGCCTGGAGTCTAAACGGGGGGAGTCATGGCTACACCTTC
CDR3: CAWSLNGGSHGYTF

J: TRBJ2-3
size: .
D: .
V: TRBV30
DNA: TGTGCCTGGACTAGCGTGGATACGCAGTATTTT
CDR3: CAWTSVDTQYF

J: TRBJ2-7
size: .
D: TRBD1
V: TRBV28
DNA: TGTGCCAGCAGTTTCCCAGGGACAGGACCCTACGAGCAGTACTTC
CDR3: CASSFPGTGPYEQYF

J: TRBJ1-5
size: .
D: TRBD1
V: TRBV4-2
DNA: TGTGCCAGCAGCCAAGGGTTGGGACAGGGGGATCAGCCCCAGCATTTT
CDR3: CASSQGLGQGDQPQHF

J: TRBJ2-1
size: .
D: TRBD2
V: TRBV7-2
DNA: TGTGCCAGCAGCTTAAGCGGGACTAGCGGGTACAATGAGCAGTTCTTC
CDR3: CASSLSGTSGYNEQFF

J: TRBJ2-7
size: .
D: TRBD2
V: TRBV5-1
DNA: TGCGCCAGCAGCCAGGGACTAGCGGGAGGGCCAGAGGCCTACGAGCAGTACTTC
CDR3: CASSQGLAGGPEAYEQYF

J: TRBJ1-2
size: .
D: .
V: TRBV5-1
DNA: TGCGCCAGCAGCAGCGGACCGTATGGCTACACCTTC
CDR3: CASSSGPYGYTF

J: TRBJ2-2
size: .
D: TRBD1
V: TRBV9
DNA: TGTGCCAGCAGCGTTCCTCCCCCCGGGACAGGGATTAACACCGGGGAGCTGTTTTTT
CDR3: CASSVPPPGTGINTGELFF

J: TRBJ1-4
size: .
D: TRBD1
V: TRBV4-2
DNA: TGTGCCAGCAGCGGGGGACAGGGAGGCGAAAAACTGTTTTTT
CDR3: CASSGGQGGEKLFF

J: TRBJ2-5
size: .
D: TRBD2
V: TRBV5-6
DNA: TGTGCGACGGGGACTAGCGGGAGGGCCCGAGAGACCCAGTACTTC
CDR3: CATGTSGRARETQYF

J: TRBJ1-1
size: once
D: .
V: TRBV19
DNA: TGTGCCAGTAGTCCGTGGGGGCCTGAAGCTTTCTTT
CDR3: CASSPWGPEAFF

J: TRBJ1-1
size: .
D: TRBD1
V: TRBV7-2
DNA: TGTGCCAGCAGCTTGGCGGGACAGGGGCGCGGGTACACTGAAGCTTTCTTT
CDR3: CASSLAGQGRGYTEAFF

J: TRBJ2-7
size: .
D: TRBD2
V: TRBV4-2
DNA: TGTGCCAGCAGCCAAGATCCGGGACTAGCGGAGAGCTACGAGCAGTACTTC
CDR3: CASSQDPGLAESYEQYF

J: TRBJ1-1
size: .
D: .
V: TRBV21-1
DNA: TGTGCCAGCAGCAAGGTGAAGGGGACTGAAGCTTTCTTT
CDR3: CASSKVKGTEAFF

J: TRBJ2-5
size: .
D: .
V: TRBV14
DNA: TGTGCCAGCAGCCAAACAGAAAAACAGACCCAGTACTTC
CDR3: CASSQTEKQTQYF

J: TRBJ1-2
size: .
D: .
V: TRBV29-1
DNA: TGCAGCGTTACCGGGGAAGGGATCCTTCACTATGGCTACACCTTC
CDR3: CSVTGEGILHYGYTF

J: TRBJ1-1
size: few
D: TRBD1
V: TRBV3-1/TRBV3-2
DNA: TGTGCCAGCAGCCGAACAAGGACAGGGCCTGAAGCTTTCTTT
CDR3: CASSRTRTGPEAFF

J: TRBJ2-1
size: .
D: .
V: TRBV13
DNA: TGTGCCAGCTGGAGGGTTGAGTTCTTC
CDR3: CASWRVEFF

J: TRBJ2-3
size: .
D: TRBD2
V: TRBV11-2
DNA: TGTGCCAGCAGCTTACGACTAGCGGGAGGGCCTGATACGCAGTATTTT
CDR3: CASSLRLAGGPDTQYF

J: TRBJ2-1
size: .
D: TRBD2
V: TRBV7-9
DNA: TGTGCCAGCAGCTTAGAGGGACTAGCGGCAGATGAGCAGTTCTTC
CDR3: CASSLEGLAADEQFF

J: TRBJ1-3
size: .
D: .
V: TRBV30
DNA: TGTGCCTGGAGTGTACGGGGAAACACCATATATTTT
CDR3: CAWSVRGNTIYF

J: TRBJ1-1
size: .
D: TRBD1
V: TRBV19
DNA: TGTGCCAGTAAGAGCTGGGACAGGGACACTGAAGCTTTCTTT
CDR3: CASKSWDRDTEAFF

J: TRBJ2-7
size: .
D: TRBD2
V: TRBV7-2
DNA: TGTGCCAGCAGCTATGGCGCTGGGGGAGGGTACGAGCAGTACTTC
CDR3: CASSYGAGGGYEQYF

J: TRBJ2-6
size: .
D: .
V: TRBV27
DNA: TGTGCCAGCAGTTTAGGATGGGGGCGCGGGTATCGGGCCAACGTCCTGACTTTC
CDR3: CASSLGWGRGYRANVLTF

J: TRBJ1-5
size: few
D: .
V: TRBV2
DNA: TGTGCCAGCAGTCGACAGGGCAATCAGCCCCAGCATTTT
CDR3: CASSRQGNQPQHF

J: TRBJ1-1
size: .
D: TRBD1
V: TRBV24-1
DNA: TGTGCCACTGCAAACTCGGACAGGGTCACTGAAGCTTTCTTT
CDR3: CATANSDRVTEAFF

J: TRBJ1-2
size: .
D: TRBD1
V: TRBV6-1
DNA: TGTGCCAGCAGTGAAGCCCTCTGGACAGGCAGCAAGTATGGCTACACCTTC
CDR3: CASSEALWTGSKYGYTF

J: TRBJ2-1
size: .
D: TRBD2
V: TRBV7-2
DNA: TGTGCCAGCAGCTTACTAGCGGGAGCTTTTCTCGGCAATGAGCAGTTCTTC
CDR3: CASSLLAGAFLGNEQFF

J: TRBJ2-1
size: once
D: TRBD2
V: TRBV27
DNA: TGTGCCAGCAGTTTATTTTCCCGGGAGGGCGGTGAGCAGTTCTTC
CDR3: CASSLFSREGGEQFF

J: TRBJ2-5
size: .
D: .
V: TRBV24-1
DNA: TGTGCCACCAGTGATCCAAATACTGGAGAGACCCAGTACTTC
CDR3: CATSDPNTGETQYF

J: TRBJ1-2
size: once
D: .
V: TRBV5-6
DNA: TGTGCCAGCAGCTTGTTAGAGTTCGGGTATGGCTACACCTTC
CDR3: CASSLLEFGYGYTF

J: TRBJ2-7
size: once
D: TRBD2
V: TRBV11-2
DNA: TGTGCCAGCAGCTTAGATGGCCGGGGAGGGCAGGCCGAGCAGTACTTC
CDR3: CASSLDGRGGQAEQYF

J: TRBJ1-4
size: few
D: TRBD1
V: TRBV2
DNA: TGTGCCAGCAGAAACCCGGGACAGGGGAGAGGAGAAAAACTGTTTTTT
CDR3: CASRNPGQGRGEKLFF

J: TRBJ1-5
size: once
D: .
V: TRBV28
DNA: TGTGCCAGCAGTCATCAGGGGTTAGGTCAGCCCCAGCATTTT
CDR3: CASSHQGLGQPQHF

J: TRBJ2-1
size: .
D: .
V: TRBV20-1
DNA: TGCAGTGCTACCAGGGATGGTGAGCAGTTCTTC
CDR3: CSATRDGEQFF

J: TRBJ1-5
size: .
D: TRBD1
V: TRBV2
DNA: TGTGCCAGCAGGGAGGACAGGGCCAAGCCCCAGCATTTT
CDR3: CASREDRAKPQHF

J: TRBJ2-7
size: .
D: TRBD2
V: TRBV19
DNA: TGTGCCAGTAGTATGTCCCAGCGGGGATGGCGGGAGCAGTACTTC
CDR3: CASSMSQRGWREQYF